A selection of T cell receptor beta chains follows, all from one sample in a study of T cells in narcolepsy. Generated by immunoSEQ multiplex PCR, the TCRdb table keeps only in-frame clones and is missing some. The top ten clones hold under 5% of a sample with over 25,000 clones, around 79% of them seen once. Sequenced: memory (CD45RA-) CD4+ T cells from blood. The receptors were gathered from a human donor in good health. Both conserved end residues are part of each CDR3. The order of the fields is J gene, clone size, V gene, CDR3 length, D gene, CDR3 DNA, CDR3 protein. D genes are given only for firm matches. A row's size may be missing; if present it is once, few, many or a size class.

>TRBJ2-7|.|TRBV7-2|15|.
TGTGCCAGCAGCCCACCGGGACTCCTGACCTACGAGCAGTACTTC
CASSPPGLLTYEQYF
>TRBJ2-7|once|TRBV6-5|14|TRBD1
TGTGCCAGCAGTTGGGACAGGGCCGCCTACGAGCAGTACTTC
CASSWDRAAYEQYF
>TRBJ1-1|.|TRBV6-1|15|TRBD1
TGTGCCAGCAGTACTCAGGGGGCTTTGTACACTGAAGCTTTCTTT
CASSTQGALYTEAFF
>TRBJ1-1|.|TRBV2|14|.
TGTGCCAGCAGTTTCAGGGGCGCGTACACTGAAGCTTTCTTT
CASSFRGAYTEAFF
>TRBJ1-1|.|TRBV6-5|12|.
TGTGCCAGCAAACGCTACGGGACTGAAGCTTTCTTT
CASKRYGTEAFF
>TRBJ2-6|.|TRBV12-5|18|.
TGTGCTAGTGGTGAACCAACTGCAGGACAAAGTCGGGCCAACGTCCTGACTTTC
CASGEPTAGQSRANVLTF
>TRBJ1-2|.|TRBV30|13|.
TGTGCCTGGGGACGGTCTTGGGTCGATGGCTACACCTTC
CAWGRSWVDGYTF
>TRBJ1-1|.|TRBV5-1|14|.
TGCGCCAGCAGCTTAAGGCTGGGGAACACTGAAGCTTTCTTT
CASSLRLGNTEAFF
>TRBJ2-5|.|TRBV11-1|15|TRBD1
TGTGCCAGCACCGTTCGACAGGGCCAACAAGAGACCCAGTACTTC
CASTVRQGQQETQYF
>TRBJ2-1|.|TRBV7-3|16|.
TGTGCCAGCAGCTCTCCGGGACCCAGAAGCGGCAATGAGCAGTTCTTC
CASSSPGPRSGNEQFF
>TRBJ2-3|.|TRBV5-1|15|TRBD2
TGCGCCAGCGGCCGACTAGCGGGAGGGCCAGTCTCGCAGTATTTT
CASGRLAGGPVSQYF
>TRBJ2-7|.|TRBV11-2|16|TRBD1
TGTGCCAGCGGAACCTCGACAGGGAGTAGCGCCTACGAGCAGTACTTC
CASGTSTGSSAYEQYF
>TRBJ2-1|.|TRBV30|12|TRBD2
TGTTGCCTAGCGGGGGGATCCGATGAGCAGTTCTTC
CCLAGGSDEQFF
>TRBJ1-1|few|TRBV11-3|17|TRBD1
TGTGCCAGCGGCGGACAGGGGGCGCGTGGAGGACACACTGAAGCTTTCTTT
CASGGQGARGGHTEAFF
>TRBJ1-5|few|TRBV2|14|TRBD1
TGTGCCAGCAGGGGGACAGGGATTAATCAGCCCCAGCATTTT
CASRGTGINQPQHF
>TRBJ1-4|.|TRBV5-1|14|.
TGCGCCAGCAGCTTGACAGGCGGCAATGAAAAACTGTTTTTT
CASSLTGGNEKLFF
>TRBJ1-2|.|TRBV6-1|14|TRBD1
TGTGCCAGCAGGACCGGGACAGGGAACTATGGCTACACCTTC
CASRTGTGNYGYTF
>TRBJ2-1|.|TRBV16|14|.
TGTGCCAGCAGCCAATCGAGGTTAAACAATGAGCAGTTCTTC
CASSQSRLNNEQFF
>TRBJ1-5|.|TRBV5-5|12|.
TGTGCCAGCAGTTCCTACAATCAGCCCCAGCATTTT
CASSSYNQPQHF
>TRBJ2-7|.|TRBV7-9|14|.
TGTGCCAGCAGCCTAGCTAGGAGCTCCTACGAGCAGTACTTC
CASSLARSSYEQYF
>TRBJ2-1|.|TRBV12-5|14|TRBD1
TGTGCTAGTGGTCTACGGACAGGGAGCAATGAGCAGTTCTTC
CASGLRTGSNEQFF
>TRBJ2-7|.|TRBV5-4|15|TRBD1
TGTGCCAGCAGCGAGGGACAGGCGCCCTCCTACGAGCAGTACTTC
CASSEGQAPSYEQYF
>TRBJ1-5|.|TRBV19|18|TRBD1
TGTGCCAGTACGGACGACAGGGGGATTCTCAATAGCAATCAGCCCCAGCATTTT
CASTDDRGILNSNQPQHF
>TRBJ2-1|once|TRBV7-7|16|TRBD2
TGTGCCAGCAGCCCAGGGGGACTAGCGGGAGTGAATGAGCAGTTCTTC
CASSPGGLAGVNEQFF
>TRBJ1-2|.|TRBV23-1|17|.
TGCGCCAGCCCTCACGGGTCGGACGGCGACTCTAACTATGGCTACACCTTC
CASPHGSDGDSNYGYTF